This T cell receptor beta chain was sequenced in a study of T cells after posttransplantation cyclophosphamide. Points from the study as a whole: Later post-transplant blood repertoires were often dominated by donor CD8+ memory clones. Tissue-infiltrating T cells from skin or gut overlapped little with blood T cells.

The assay was immunoSEQ multiplex PCR, and TCRdb's table has in-frame clones only and misses some. The repertoire includes tens of thousands of clones, around 80% of them detected once, and 7.5% to 10% sits in the top ten. On this clone: The antigen is unknown.

Treatment was busulfan-fludarabine conditioning, a marrow graft, and cyclophosphamide on days +3 and +4. V was cut by 8 bases and J by 4 bases, with 9 bases left in between. This CDR3 region has 12 residues. Germline V lookup: CDR1 MGHDK, CDR2 SYGVNS. This TCR derives from a female patient in her 40s who received an allogeneic stem cell transplant from a related donor, was CMV-positive, and had no GVHD. Some T cells may be provided by the graft donor. The sequencing here drew on CD4+ T cells sorted from blood, taken approximately 2,000 days after a stem cell transplant with posttransplant cyclophosphamide. The chain is built from TRBV25-1 and TRBJ1-3; possible D gene TRBD1, 6 bases. CDR3 nucleotides: TGTGCCAGCGCCGGACAGGGAAACACCATATATTTT. Residues: CASAGQGNTIYF.